The clone carrying this T cell receptor beta chain was recorded many times. The antigen remains unidentified. The study excluded patients with other autoimmune diseases, uncontrolled infections, pregnancy or lactation. The source of the sample is a study of Graves' ophthalmopathy and Graves' hyperthyroidism. Study outcomes and limitations: Also, most clonotypes expanded in the thyroid above 0.001 frequency appeared in blood.

For repertoire sequencing, the TCR beta CDR3 regions were amplified from RNA transcripts. The first round was an RT-PCR with HTBI primers, and the second round was a multiplex PCR. TCRdb independently ran MiXCR on the multiplex PCR reads; one entry per CDR3 protein. Of roughly 500,000 distinct CDR3 sequences listed, roughly an eighth are singletons. Sequencing was performed on blood. The sequence derives from a woman aged 25 to 39 with Graves' ophthalmopathy.

CDR3 DNA: TGTGCCAGCAGAACGGGACAGATCTCCTACGAGCAGTACTTC. This sequence encodes CASRTGQISYEQYF. This chain uses TRBV6-1 with TRBJ2-7; 7 bases agree with TRBD1. V lost 6 bases, J lost 0 bases, and 5 bases stayed unmatched. The V gene's germline CDR1 is MNHNS and CDR2 SASEGT. The CDR3 length is 14 residues.